One sample yielded the 6 T cell receptor beta chains listed below, sequenced in a study of post-analysis software for immune sequencing data. The study, taken as a whole, reports: Five TRBV segments, including TRBV5-6, TRBV5-1 and TRBV20-1, were more frequent in patients than controls.

Antigens for these TCRs are unknown. Unique molecular identifiers were built into the TCR beta cDNA libraries. TCRdb re-derived calls from the PCR reads in MiXCR, one entry per CDR3 protein. The sample carries 450,000 or so distinct CDR3 sequences, around 40% recorded once. The sample comprised blood. All receptors come from a girl under 18 with multiple sclerosis.

The rearrangement links TRBV11-2 to TRBJ1-1; no definite D call. V dropped 5 bases and J dropped 2 bases, with 15 bases sitting between them. This CDR3 region has 15 residues. Germline CDR1 is SGHAT and CDR2 is FQNNGV. The chain's CDR3 is CASSPPYGSNTEAFF. CDR3 coding DNA: TGTGCCAGCAGCCCGCCATACGGGAGTAACACTGAAGCTTTCTTT.

This chain joins TRBV12-3 or TRBV12-4 and TRBJ2-3, with 11 positions matching TRBD2. The ends lost 4 bases at V and 8 bases at J; junction bases unmatched: 5. The CDR3 has 14 residues. CDR3 DNA: TGTGCCAGCAGTTCCCTCGGGACTAGCGGTACGCAGTATTTT. Its protein is CASSSLGTSGTQYF.

Of note for this clonotype: A junction boundary mismatches the germline segment, possibly from a read error. The chain combines TRBV12-3 or TRBV12-4 with TRBJ2-3; D is tentatively TRBD1 or TRBD2 (5 bases each). The CDR3 has 12 residues. For the CDR3, the DNA is TGTGCCAGCAGCCGGGGCACAGATACGGAGTATTTT. This translates into CASSRGTDTEYF.

The table lists this clonotype with a few counts. The CDR3 sequence: CASSTGGEGSPLHF. CDR3 DNA sequence: TGTGCCAGCAGTACAGGGGGCGAAGGTTCACCCCTCCACTTT. The chain has TRBV12-3 or TRBV12-4 and TRBJ1-6; 9 positions agree with TRBD1. The CDR3 runs to 14 residues. Trimming removed 5 bases from V and 9 bases from J; junction bases left unmatched: 5.

The rearrangement links TRBV27 to TRBJ2-3; D is possibly TRBD2 (5 bases). CDR1 and CDR2 (germline): MNHEY, SMNVEV (reference sequence). V lost 8 bases and J lost 3, with 15 bases in between. The length of the CDR3 is 14 residues. CDR3: CASRLGSGTDTQYF. DNA of the CDR3: TGTGCCAGCCGCCTTGGGAGTGGGACAGATACGCAGTATTTT.

For the CDR3, the DNA is TGCAGTGCTAGTTTAGCGGGAGCTTCCGAGCAGTACTTC. Protein sequence: CSASLAGASEQYF. The V call is TRBV20-1, the J call TRBJ2-7; 9 positions match TRBD2. CDR3 length equals 13 residues. The junction had 6 bases not matched to a gene; V was cut back by 3 bases and J by 6 bases. Germline assignment: CDR1 DFQATT and CDR2 SNEGSKA (reference sequence).